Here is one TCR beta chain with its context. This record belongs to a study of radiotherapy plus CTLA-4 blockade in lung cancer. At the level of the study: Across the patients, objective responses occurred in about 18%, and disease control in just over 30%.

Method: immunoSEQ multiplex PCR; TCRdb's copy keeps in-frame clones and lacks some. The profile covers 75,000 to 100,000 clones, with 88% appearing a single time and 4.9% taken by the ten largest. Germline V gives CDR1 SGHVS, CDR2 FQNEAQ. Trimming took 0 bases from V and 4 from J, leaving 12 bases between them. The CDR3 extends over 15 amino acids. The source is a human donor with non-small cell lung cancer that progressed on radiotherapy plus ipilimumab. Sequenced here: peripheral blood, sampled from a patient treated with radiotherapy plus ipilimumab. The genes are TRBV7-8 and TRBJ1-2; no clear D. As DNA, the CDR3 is TGTGCCAGCAGCTTAGCGTCGGGAGGTCGCTATGGCTACACCTTC. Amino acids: CASSLASGGRYGYTF.